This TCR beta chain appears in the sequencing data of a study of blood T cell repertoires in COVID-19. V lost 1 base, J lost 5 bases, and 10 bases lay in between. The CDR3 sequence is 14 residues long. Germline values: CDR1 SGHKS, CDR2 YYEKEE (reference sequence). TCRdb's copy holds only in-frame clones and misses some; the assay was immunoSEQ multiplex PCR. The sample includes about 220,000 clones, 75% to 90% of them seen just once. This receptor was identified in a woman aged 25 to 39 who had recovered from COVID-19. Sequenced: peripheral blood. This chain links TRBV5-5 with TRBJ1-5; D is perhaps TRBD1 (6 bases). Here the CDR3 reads CASSLIGGDQPQHF. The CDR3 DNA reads TGTGCCAGCAGCTTGATAGGGGGAGATCAGCCCCAGCATTTT.